These 5 T cell receptor beta chains came from one sample sequenced in a study of tumor-infiltrating lymphocytes in primary liver carcinoma. TCR beta cDNA came from about 0.45 ug total RNA, primed with a constant-region primer. Construction of TCR beta libraries relied on three successive nested multiplex PCR rounds employing slightly modified ARM-PCR. TRBV1-TRBV30 forward primers and a C-beta reverse primer were used in the first two PCR rounds, which each ran for ten to eleven cycles. MiXCR, applied by TCRdb to the multiplex PCR reads, yields one record per CDR3 protein. The data contain around 330,000 distinct CDR3 sequences, 50% to 75% of them singletons. Unsorted whole blood supplied the blood RNA, and germline DNA was isolated too. The sample consisted of peripheral blood. The receptors were gathered from a woman in her 30s with primary liver carcinoma and hepatitis B virus infection.

To note about this clonotype: One end of the junction is discordant with germline, which a read error may explain. The chain is built from TRBV6-2 or TRBV6-3 and TRBJ1-3; a possible D gene is TRBD1 (6 bases). This CDR3 has 13 amino acids. CDR1 is MNHEY, CDR2 SVGEGT, per germline. CDR3 sequence (DNA): TGTGCCAGTCGGACAGACTCTGGAAACACCACATATTTT. As protein: CASRTDSGNTTYF.

There are a few counts of this clonotype. V gene TRBV12-3 or TRBV12-4 combines with J gene TRBJ2-7; TRBD1 matches 11 bases. This CDR3 spans 15 amino acids. J gave up 6 bases and V 4 bases, and 8 bases lay outside the gene matches. The CDR3 protein is CASSSPGQGVGEQYF. CDR3 nucleotide sequence: TGTGCCAGCAGTTCTCCGGGACAGGGGGTGGGCGAGCAGTACTTC.

This clonotype was counted at least ten times. The rearrangement joins TRBV11-2 to TRBJ2-5, with D hard to call. Trimming removed 1 base from V and 1 base from J, with 7 bases in between. The germline gives CDR1 SGHAT, CDR2 FQNNGV. The CDR3 is 14 amino acids. The CDR3, as DNA: TGTGCCAGCAGCTTAGCTGTATTCCAAGAGACCCAGTACTTC. Its protein is CASSLAVFQETQYF.

This clonotype has a single count. The J gene is TRBJ2-4, the V gene TRBV4-3; 8 bases are shared with TRBD1. The V gene end was trimmed by 3 bases and the J gene end by 3 bases; junction bases not matched to a gene: 10. This CDR3 has 17 amino acids. Germline V CDR1 and CDR2: LGHNA, YSLEER. CDR3 coding DNA: TGCGCCAGCAGCCATACCGACAGGGGTATAGTCAAAAACATTCAGTACTTC. This gives the protein CASSHTDRGIVKNIQYF.

With regard to this clonotype: With a much larger clone just one base away, this may be a read error. CDR3 protein: CAGSPPVTGLAFTGELFF. CDR3 DNA: TGCGCCGGCAGCCCCCCCGTAACAGGCCTAGCGTTCACCGGGGAGCTGTTTTTT. V gene TRBV4-1 combines with J gene TRBJ2-2; D perhaps matches TRBD2 (6 bases). The germline V gene encodes CDR1 MGHRA and CDR2 YSYEKL. The CDR3 covers 18 residues.